The 29 T cell receptor beta chains below all came from one sample that was sequenced in a study of cytotoxic CD8 clonotypes in ibrutinib-treated CLL. Generated by immunoSEQ multiplex PCR, the TCRdb table keeps only in-frame clones and is missing some. Found here are 100,000 to 150,000 clones, 70% to 90% of them singletons; the top ten hold around 2.1%. The specimen comprised PBMCs, sampled after 24 months of ibrutinib treatment. These receptors came from a human donor with chronic lymphocytic leukemia.

The J gene is TRBJ2-7, the V gene TRBV28; D is perhaps TRBD1 or TRBD2 (6 bases each). The V end was cut by 6 bases, the J end by 0 bases, with 15 bases between. The CDR3 is 15 amino acids. The V gene's germline CDR1 is MDHEN and CDR2 SYDVKM. CDR3 sequence (DNA): TGTGCCAGCAGCGCTGAGGGGGGAGCCTCCTACGAGCAGTACTTC. Its translation is CASSAEGGASYEQYF.

This clone was counted only a few times. The chain links TRBV28 to TRBJ2-7; 7 bases match TRBD1. The CDR3 spans 15 residues. Germline V gives CDR1 MDHEN, CDR2 SYDVKM. The junction had 6 bases not matched to a gene; V was cut back by 1 base and J by 3 bases. CDR3 in amino acids: CASSLFPGQYYEQYF. CDR3 nucleotides: TGTGCCAGCAGTTTATTCCCGGGACAGTACTACGAGCAGTACTTC. The full variable domain, in which reference TRBV28 and TRBJ2-7 provide the parts outside the CDR3, is DVKVTQSSRYLVKRTGEKVFLECVQDMDHENMFWYRQDPGLGLRLIYFSYDVKMKEKGDIPEGYSVSREKKERFSLILESASTNQTSMYLCASSLFPGQYYEQYFGPGTRLTVT.

This clone appeared a few times. The chain uses TRBV5-1 and TRBJ1-2; a possible D gene is TRBD1 (5 bases). This CDR3 spans 15 amino acids. CDR1 and CDR2 (germline): SGHRS, YFSETQ. Trimming stripped 4 bases from V and 8 bases from J, with 21 bases between. In nucleotides, the CDR3 is TGCGCCAGCAGCCCAGGGTCCGGACCATCGGGGGGCTACACCTTC. This sequence encodes CASSPGSGPSGGYTF.

This clone was counted once. This rearrangement joins TRBV20-1 to TRBJ2-3, with TRBD2 matching over 7 bases. CDR3 size: 11 residues. Germline values: CDR1 DFQATT, CDR2 SNEGSKA (reference sequence). Trimming took 6 bases from V and 5 from J; bases not matched to a gene: 2. CDR3 amino acids: CSALAGDTQYF. DNA for the CDR3: TGCAGTGCGTTAGCGGGAGATACGCAGTATTTT.

The chain uses TRBV6-5 and TRBJ2-1; D possibly corresponds to TRBD2 (5 bases). This CDR3 is 15 amino acids long. Trimming pared 0 bases from V and 6 bases from J, leaving 12 bases between. Germline V lookup: CDR1 MNHEY, CDR2 SVGAGI. CDR3 loop: CASSYSEESANEQFF. CDR3 DNA sequence: TGTGCCAGCAGTTACTCGGAGGAATCGGCCAATGAGCAGTTCTTC.

This clone was recorded only once. J is TRBJ2-1 and V is TRBV11-2; the match to TRBD2 covers 9 bases. The CDR3 spans 19 residues. Germline CDR1 and CDR2: SGHAT and FQNNGV. V trimming: 5 bases; J trimming: 0 bases; junction bases outside the gene matches: 14. CDR3 in amino acids: CASSLRLLAGLSSYNEQFF. CDR3 coding DNA: TGTGCCAGCAGCCTCCGACTTCTAGCGGGATTAAGCTCCTACAATGAGCAGTTCTTC.

The chain carries TRBV28 and TRBJ2-4; 7 nucleotides agree with TRBD1. CDR1 and CDR2 (germline): MDHEN, SYDVKM. The CDR3 length is 18 residues. With 6 bases clipped from V and 0 bases from J, the junction kept 14 bases outside the gene matches. CDR3 region: CASSRTGIKTLAKNIQYF. DNA for the CDR3: TGTGCCAGCAGCAGGACAGGAATTAAAACTCTAGCCAAAAACATTCAGTACTTC.

CDR3 sequence reads: CASSQREGLAEGNEQFF. DNA of the CDR3: TGCGCCAGCAGCCAAAGGGAAGGACTAGCGGAAGGGAATGAGCAGTTCTTC. V gene TRBV4-1 combines with J gene TRBJ2-1; 10 nucleotides match TRBD2. This CDR3 is built from 17 residues. Looked up from germline, CDR1 is MGHRA and CDR2 is YSYEKL. V was pared by 2 bases and J by 7 bases, with 11 bases of the junction left unmatched.

The chain combines TRBV28 with TRBJ2-1; 13 nucleotides agree with TRBD2. The V gene's germline CDR1 is MDHEN and CDR2 SYDVKM. Trimming at V came to 4 bases and at J to 8 bases, leaving 8 bases not matched to a gene. This CDR3 is built from 16 residues. CDR3 loop: CASSSPTSGRAHEQFF. The CDR3 DNA reads as TGTGCCAGCAGTTCACCAACTAGCGGGAGGGCCCATGAGCAGTTCTTC.

The chain recombines TRBV10-3 with TRBJ1-1; D is perhaps TRBD1 (6 bases). V lost 10 bases to trimming and J lost 1 base, with 19 bases between them. The CDR3 is 15 amino acids. Germline V gives CDR1 ENHRY, CDR2 SYGVKD. The CDR3 sequence is CATFGGLLTNTEAFF. CDR3 nucleotides: TGTGCCACCTTCGGGGGGCTATTGACGAACACTGAAGCTTTCTTT.

The chain recombines TRBV9 with TRBJ2-5; tentative D call: TRBD1 (5 bases). V lost 3 bases to trimming and J lost 4 bases, with 16 bases between them. The CDR3 contains 15 residues. Germline-derived CDR1 and CDR2 are SGDLS and YYNGEE. The CDR3 spells CASSGVGASRETQYF. The DNA for the CDR3 is TGTGCCAGCAGCGGGGTTGGGGCAAGCCGAGAGACCCAGTACTTC.

Here the CDR3 DNA reads TGTGCCAGCAGCCCCCTGATGGGGGGCGGGTTTAACTATGGCTACACCTTC. It codes for CASSPLMGGGFNYGYTF. V and J are TRBV7-8 and TRBJ1-2, with D maybe TRBD1 (6 bases). The V end was cut by 5 bases, the J end by 1 base, with 20 bases between. Germline CDR1 reads SGHVS; CDR2 reads FQNEAQ. CDR3 length equals 17 residues.

The chain joins TRBV15 to TRBJ1-1, with TRBD1 as a possible D gene (6 bases). The CDR3 length is 15 residues. Germline V gives CDR1 LNHNV, CDR2 YYDKDF (reference sequence). V shed 0 bases and J shed 7 bases, with 15 bases lying between them. The CDR3 region is CATSRDWGATNEAFF. DNA of the CDR3: TGTGCCACCAGCAGAGATTGGGGGGCCACCAATGAAGCTTTCTTT.

The V gene is TRBV1, the J gene TRBJ2-1; TRBD2, the table's D call, was not compared with the DNA. TRBV1 is a pseudogene segment. This CDR3 region has 17 residues. The CDR3 DNA is TGCACCAGCAGCCAAGGGACTAGCGGGACAGGGGTTGATGAGCAGTTCTTC. This encodes CTSSQGTSGTGVDEQFF.

The gene calls are TRBV9 and TRBJ1-6; 7 bases align to TRBD1. The length of the CDR3 is 14 residues. Trimming cost V 0 bases and J 7 bases; bases outside gene matches: 1. CDR1 SGDLS and CDR2 YYNGEE come from the germline V gene. The CDR3: CASSVGQGNSPLHF. The CDR3 region has the DNA TGTGCCAGCAGCGTAGGACAGGGAAATTCACCCCTCCACTTT.

V gene TRBV2 combines with J gene TRBJ1-1, with TRBD1 as a possible D gene (5 bases). V lost 7 bases and J 4 bases, leaving 16 bases between the germline ends. The germline gives CDR1 SNHLY, CDR2 FYNNEI. The CDR3 is 14 amino acids. CDR3 DNA: TGTGCCAGCACCCAAGAACAGGTTCGCACTGAAGCTTTCTTT. It yields the protein CASTQEQVRTEAFF.

CDR3 residues: CASSMGQGSYEQYF. The CDR3 DNA reads TGTGCCAGCTCCATGGGACAGGGCTCCTACGAGCAGTACTTC. The gene calls are TRBV18 and TRBJ2-7; TRBD1 agrees at 9 bases. This CDR3 has 14 amino acids. Germline trimming cut 6 bases from V and 0 bases from J; bases unmatched to any gene: 3. Germline V gene data show CDR1 as KGHSH and CDR2 as LQKENI.

Here the CDR3 reads CASSERTGSGTGELFF. The CDR3 DNA reads as TGTGCCAGCAGCGAACGGACAGGGAGCGGCACCGGGGAGCTGTTTTTT. The chain uses TRBV9 and TRBJ2-2; 8 bases line up with TRBD1. Germline CDR1 SGDLS, CDR2 YYNGEE. The V segment lost 3 bases and the J segment 4 bases; nucleotides outside the gene matches: 8. The CDR3 sequence is 16 residues long. Full variable domain (outside the CDR3, taken from reference TRBV9 and TRBJ2-2): DSGVTQTPKHLITATGQRVTLRCSPRSGDLSVYWYQQSLDQGLQFLIQYYNGEERAKGNILERFSAQQFPDLHSELNLSSLELGDSALYFCASSERTGSGTGELFFGEGSRLTVL.

The chain uses TRBV7-2 and TRBJ1-4, with 8 bases lining up with TRBD1. This CDR3 spans 14 amino acids. V lost 4 bases and J lost 7; bases outside the gene matches: 5. Germline CDR1 and CDR2: SGHTA and FQGNSA. The CDR3 sequence: CASSWTGFGEKLFF. The DNA for the CDR3 is TGTGCCAGCAGCTGGACAGGGTTTGGTGAAAAACTGTTTTTT.

This sequence joins TRBV4-3 and TRBJ1-5, with D possibly being TRBD1 (5 bases). V lost 0 bases to trimming and J lost 13 bases, with 19 bases between them. The CDR3 extends over 15 amino acids. Germline lookup yields CDR1 LGHNA and CDR2 YSLEER. CDR3 in amino acids: CASSQDRQGRLVQHF. The CDR3 bases are TGCGCCAGCAGCCAAGATAGGCAGGGACGGTTAGTACAGCATTTT.

This clone has just a few counts. The chain joins TRBV27 to TRBJ1-6; the match to TRBD1 covers 8 bases. This CDR3 has 14 amino acids. Germline V CDR1 and CDR2: MNHEY, SMNVEV (reference sequence). J gave up 5 bases and V 6 bases, and 3 bases lay outside the gene matches. The CDR3 loop reads CASSGTGHNSPLHF. The CDR3 DNA reads as TGTGCCAGCAGCGGGACAGGCCATAATTCACCCCTCCACTTT.

This clone appeared a single time. The CDR3 loop is CASSLDPSQPQHF. CDR3 bases: TGTGCCAGCAGCTTAGACCCTAGTCAGCCCCAGCATTTT. The genes are TRBV7-3 and TRBJ1-5, with no clear D. Trimming left V 2 bases short and J 6 bases short, with 8 bases between. CDR1 and CDR2 from the germline V gene are SGHTA and FQGTGA. The CDR3 length is 13 residues.

The CDR3 spells CASSRVDNVRGQPQHF. CDR3 bases: TGTGCCAGTAGTCGGGTAGACAATGTCAGAGGCCAGCCCCAGCATTTT. The rearrangement uses TRBV19 and TRBJ1-5; D is ambiguous. V lost 5 bases and J lost 7, with 21 bases in between. The CDR3 sequence is 16 residues long. Per the germline V gene, CDR1 is LNHDA and CDR2 is SQIVND (reference sequence).

The rearrangement uses TRBV2 and TRBJ2-2, with 7 bases that match TRBD1. Germline CDR1 and CDR2: SNHLY and FYNNEI. Trimming took 2 bases from V and 1 from J; bases not matched to a gene: 1. The CDR3 length is 15 residues. DNA for the CDR3: TGTGCCAGCAGTGAAAGGGGGCGGAACACCGGGGAGCTGTTTTTT. It encodes CASSERGRNTGELFF.

The CDR3 DNA follows: TGTGCCAGCTCTCGGGAGGGCCCTATAGGAGAGACCCAGTACTTC. Its translation: CASSREGPIGETQYF. V gene TRBV4-2 combines with J gene TRBJ2-5; 8 nucleotides agree with TRBD2. Germline V CDR1 and CDR2: LGHNA, YNFKEQ. V was clipped by 8 bases and J by 4 bases; unmatched bases: 12. The CDR3 length is 15 residues.

The V gene is TRBV1, the J gene TRBJ1-6; the table's D call, TRBD1, has no DNA check behind it. TRBV1 is a known pseudogene. This CDR3 has 18 residues. CDR3 residues: CTSSQGRPQGAWGSPLHF. CDR3 nucleotides: TGCACCAGCAGCCAAGGCCGCCCACAGGGGGCTTGGGGATCACCCCTCCACTTT.

V gene TRBV7-9 combines with J gene TRBJ2-1, with 7 bases that match TRBD1. V lost 10 bases to trimming and J lost 8 bases; unmatched junction nucleotides: 14. Germline V lookup: CDR1 SEHNR, CDR2 FQNEAQ (reference sequence). The CDR3 runs to 14 residues. The CDR3 loop reads CATPLDRYKYEQFF. The CDR3 DNA reads as TGTGCCACCCCTTTGGACAGGTACAAGTATGAGCAGTTCTTC.

This clone was found a few times. The chain is built from TRBV5-1 and TRBJ2-2; TRBD1 matches at 10 bases. Germline V gene data show CDR1 as SGHRS and CDR2 as YFSETQ. The V and J ends lost 4 bases and 2 bases, in that order; junction bases with no gene match: 8. The CDR3 covers 17 residues. Here the CDR3 DNA reads TGCGCCAGCAGCCGTAAGGGGGACAGGGGTAACACCGGGGAGCTGTTTTTT. This translates into CASSRKGDRGNTGELFF.

This clone was observed a single time. J is TRBJ1-4 and V is TRBV5-8, with D unclear. CDR1 SGHTS and CDR2 YDEGEE come from the germline V gene. Trimming took 5 bases from V and 4 from J, leaving 21 bases between them. The CDR3 extends over 17 amino acids. CDR3 amino acids: CASSRTGQLAINEKLFF. In nucleotides, the CDR3 is TGTGCCAGCAGTCGGACGGGCCAGTTGGCGATTAATGAAAAACTGTTTTTT.